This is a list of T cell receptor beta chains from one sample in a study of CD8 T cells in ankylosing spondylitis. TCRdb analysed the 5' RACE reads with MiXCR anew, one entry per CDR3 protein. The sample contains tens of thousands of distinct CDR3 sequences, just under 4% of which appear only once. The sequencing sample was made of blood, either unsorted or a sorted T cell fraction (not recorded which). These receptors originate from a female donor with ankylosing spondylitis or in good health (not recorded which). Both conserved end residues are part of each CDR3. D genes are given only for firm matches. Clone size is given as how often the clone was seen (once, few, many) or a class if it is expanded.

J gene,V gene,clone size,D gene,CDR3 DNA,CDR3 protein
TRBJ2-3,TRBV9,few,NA,TGTGCCAGCAGCCTCAGAGATACGCAGTATTTT,CASSLRDTQYF
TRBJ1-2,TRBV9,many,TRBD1,TGTGCCAGCAGCGCGACAGGGGGCCGTGGCTACACCTTC,CASSATGGRGYTF
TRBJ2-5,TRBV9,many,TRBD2,TGTGCCAGCAGCGCCCTTCCCTTTAGCGGGAAGTACCAAGAGACCCAGTACTTC,CASSALPFSGKYQETQYF
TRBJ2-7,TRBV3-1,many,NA,TGTGCCAGCAGCCAAGAGGGATGGGGGGAATGGGACGAGCAGTACTTC,CASSQEGWGEWDEQYF
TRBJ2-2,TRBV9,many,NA,TGTGCCAGCAGCGTGTTACAGGGGAACACCGGGGAGCTGTTTTTT,CASSVLQGNTGELFF
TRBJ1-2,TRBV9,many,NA,TGTGCCAGCAGCGCCTCTCGGGGGGCCACCATTCCCTATGGCTACACCTTC,CASSASRGATIPYGYTF
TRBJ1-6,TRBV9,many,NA,TGTGCCAGCAGCGTGAGGGAGGGTCCGAATTCACCCCTCCACTTT,CASSVREGPNSPLHF
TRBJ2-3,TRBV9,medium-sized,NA,TGTGCCAGCAGCGTAGCAGGGAAAGATACGCAGTATTTT,CASSVAGKDTQYF
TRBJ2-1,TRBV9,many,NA,TGTGCCAGCAGCCCTGGGTACTCCTACAATGAGCAGTTCTTC,CASSPGYSYNEQFF
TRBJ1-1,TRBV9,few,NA,TGTGCCAGCAGCGTAGGTTGGGGGACTGCTGAAGCTTTCTTT,CASSVGWGTAEAFF
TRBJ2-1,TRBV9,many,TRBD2,TGTGCCAGCAGCTTAAGTAGCGGGGGGTCCTACAATGAGCAGTTCTTC,CASSLSSGGSYNEQFF
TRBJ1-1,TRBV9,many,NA,TGTGCCAGCAGCGTAGTAGGTTCCGGGGCCCAGGGGAACACTGAAGCTTTCTTT,CASSVVGSGAQGNTEAFF
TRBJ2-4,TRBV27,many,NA,TGTGCCAGCAGCCCGGTAAGGGCCAAAAACATTCAGTACTTC,CASSPVRAKNIQYF
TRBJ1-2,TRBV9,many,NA,TGTGCCAGCAGCGCCCTTCCCCCTTATGGCTACACCTTC,CASSALPPYGYTF
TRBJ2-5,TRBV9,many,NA,TGTGCCAGCAGCACCCGCCCGGCCGAGACCCAGTACTTC,CASSTRPAETQYF
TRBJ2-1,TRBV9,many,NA,TGTGCCAGCAGCCCCCGGGAGTTCTCCTACAATGAGCAGTTCTTC,CASSPREFSYNEQFF
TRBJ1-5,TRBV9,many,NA,TGTGCCAGCAGCGTAGGCACAGGTTATAATGTAGCCCAGCATTTT,CASSVGTGYNVAQHF
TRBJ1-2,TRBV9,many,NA,TGTGCCAGCAGCGTAGGAGCCACTAACTATGGCTACACCTTC,CASSVGATNYGYTF
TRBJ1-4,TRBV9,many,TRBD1,TGTGCCAGCAGCGCTTCAGGGGGGCCGGATGAAAAACTGTTTTTT,CASSASGGPDEKLFF
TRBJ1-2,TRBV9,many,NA,TGTGCCAGCAGCGTGGACACAGGGTATGGCTACACCTTC,CASSVDTGYGYTF
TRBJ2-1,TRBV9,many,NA,TGTGCCAGCAGCGTAGTATCCGGAGGGTACAATGAGCAGTTCTTC,CASSVVSGGYNEQFF
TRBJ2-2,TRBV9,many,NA,TGTGCCAGCAGCGTAGGCACCACGAACACCGGGGAGCTGTTTTTT,CASSVGTTNTGELFF
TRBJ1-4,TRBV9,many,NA,TGTGCCAGCAGCGTAGCTGTGGGGGCAACTAATGAAAAACTGTTTTTT,CASSVAVGATNEKLFF
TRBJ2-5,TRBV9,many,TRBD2,TGTGCCAGCAGCCGGGACTATAAAGAGACCCAGTACTTC,CASSRDYKETQYF
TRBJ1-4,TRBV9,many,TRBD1,TGTGCCAGCAGCTCGGGACAGGGAATGGAGAATGAAAAACTGTTTTTT,CASSSGQGMENEKLFF
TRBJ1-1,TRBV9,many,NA,TGTGCCAGCAGCGTAGCCGGGACATCCCTGGGGAACACTGAAGCTTTCTTT,CASSVAGTSLGNTEAFF